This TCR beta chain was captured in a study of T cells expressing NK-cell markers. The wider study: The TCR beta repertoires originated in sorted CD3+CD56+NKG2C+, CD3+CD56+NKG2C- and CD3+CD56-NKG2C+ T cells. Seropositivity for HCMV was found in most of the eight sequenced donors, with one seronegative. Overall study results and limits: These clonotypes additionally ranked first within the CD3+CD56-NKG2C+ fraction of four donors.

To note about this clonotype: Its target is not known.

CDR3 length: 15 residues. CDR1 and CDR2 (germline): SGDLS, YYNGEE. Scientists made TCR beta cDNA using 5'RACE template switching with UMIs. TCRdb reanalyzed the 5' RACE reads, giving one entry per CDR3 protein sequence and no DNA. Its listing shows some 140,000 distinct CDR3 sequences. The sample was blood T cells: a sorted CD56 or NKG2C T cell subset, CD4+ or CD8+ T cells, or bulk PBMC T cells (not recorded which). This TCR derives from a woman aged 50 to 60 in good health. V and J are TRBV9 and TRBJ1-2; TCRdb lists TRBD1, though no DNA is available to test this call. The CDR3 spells CASSPVTTGNYGYTF.